This T cell receptor beta chain originates from a study of T cells in Graves' hyperthyroidism and ophthalmopathy. The diagnoses drew upon clinical symptoms, serum thyroxine and TRAb, thyroid ultrasound and orbital computed tomography. The CDR3 spans 12 residues. V dropped 0 bases and J dropped 8 bases, with 7 bases sitting between them. Germline V CDR1 and CDR2: LGHDT, YNNKEL (reference sequence). There were TCR beta CDR3 regions amplified from RNA transcripts. When the TCR CDR3 underwent first-round RT-PCR, the HTBI primer set was used. TCRdb recomputed calls from the multiplex PCR reads with MiXCR, one row per CDR3 protein. In the table there are about 680,000 distinct CDR3 sequences, around a third of which are singletons. Study-wide results and limits: In validation, the model predicted ophthalmopathy. These predictions came a median approximately six months before onset. In blood, most of the thyroid clonotypes expanded above 0.001 were also present.

To note about this clonotype: As yet, its antigen is unknown.

V gene TRBV3-1 combines with J gene TRBJ1-2; no clear D gene. The source is a woman in her thirties or forties with Graves' hyperthyroidism. The specimen was blood. CDR3 bases: TGTGCCAGCAGCCAAGAAGAGAGAGGCTACACCTTC. Translation gives CASSQEERGYTF. The full variable domain, its missing parts supplied by reference TRBV3-1 and TRBJ1-2, is DTAVSQTPKYLVTQMGNDKSIKCEQNLGHDTMYWYKQDSKKFLKIMFSYNNKELIINETVPNRFSPKSPDKAHLNLHINSLELGDSAVYFCASSQEERGYTFGSGTRLTVV.